One sample yielded the 10 T cell receptor beta chains listed below, sequenced in a study of regulatory T cells in long-lasting Graves disease (dated by TCRdb to the early 2020s). Library prep was done by multiplex PCR. The run used an Illumina HiSeq 4000. TCR beta libraries were built with iRepertoire HTBI primers and Arm-PCR amplification of CDR3 regions. TCRdb's own reprocessing of the public reads used fastp at Q25 and MiXCR and kept productive beta chains. Rows with one shared CDR3 protein collapse into an entry with the most common genes and DNA. In this sample the table shows under 450,000 distinct CDR3 sequences, 10% to 15% of which occur a single time. 15% to 20% of the sample is held by the ten biggest clonotypes. Read against the paper, the sample's time point label means: newly diagnosed GD, antithyroid drugs for less than 3 months. RNA was extracted from PBMCs in TRIzol for both TCR sequencing and RNA sequencing.

In addition, the sample was reused for a study of T cells in Graves' hyperthyroidism and ophthalmopathy.

The sequenced sample was peripheral blood mononuclear cells (PBMCs), obtained at new diagnosis, from a patient treated with antithyroid drugs. The receptors were sampled from a woman younger than 35 with Graves disease. Donor details come from another sample of the same person, matched by shared clones.

This clonotype has ten or more counts. This chain joins TRBV28 and TRBJ2-1; unclear D gene. The length of the CDR3 is 12 residues. Trimming removed 5 bases at V and 10 bases at J, with 12 bases between. CDR1 is MDHEN, CDR2 SYDVKM, per germline. Here the CDR3 reads CASSQDGSEQFF. DNA for the CDR3: TGTGCCAGCAGTCAGGACGGATCAGAGCAGTTCTTC.

This clonotype was observed many times. This chain links TRBV7-8 with TRBJ1-3; D is unresolved. The length of the CDR3 is 15 residues. Germline V gene sequence: CDR1 SGHVS, CDR2 FQNEAQ. Trimming removed 3 bases from V and 1 base from J, with 10 bases in between. CDR3 protein: CASSFRHGSGNTIYF. For the CDR3, the DNA is TGTGCCAGCAGCTTTAGGCATGGGTCTGGAAACACCATATATTTT.

Notes on this clonotype: Compared with germline, one end of the junction differs, possibly owing to a read error. The rearrangement joins TRBV6-5 to TRBJ2-2, with D possibly TRBD1 on 6 matching bases. The CDR3 spans 17 residues. Germline V gene lookup returns CDR1 MNHEY and CDR2 SVGAGI. CDR3 DNA: TGTGCCAGCAGTTACTCTCCGCGGACAGCACACACCGGGGAGCAGTTTTTT. Residues: CASSYSPRTAHTGEQFF.

This clonotype appeared many times. V is TRBV28 and J is TRBJ2-7, with 12 bases fitting TRBD2. The V gene's germline CDR1 is MDHEN and CDR2 SYDVKM. CDR3 size: 17 residues. Germline trimming cut 1 base from V and 2 bases from J; bases unmatched to any gene: 6. The CDR3, as DNA: TGTGCCAGCAGTTTATCCGGACTAGCGGGGCTACCCTACGAGCAGTACTTC. Its translation is CASSLSGLAGLPYEQYF.

This clonotype was counted many times. The chain has TRBV4-1 and TRBJ2-3; maybe TRBD2 (7 bases). The CDR3 length is 18 residues. Trimming pared 4 bases from V and 3 bases from J, leaving 23 bases between. Germline lookup yields CDR1 MGHRA and CDR2 YSYEKL. CDR3 loop: CASSLSRGANLLTDTQYF. The CDR3 DNA follows: TGCGCCAGCAGCCTTTCCCGGGGGGCTAATTTGTTAACAGATACGCAGTATTTT.

The chain recombines TRBV7-2 with TRBJ1-3, with TRBD1 matching 8 bases. Losses at the gene ends were 3 bases for V and 2 bases for J; bases not matched to a gene: 6. The CDR3 consists of 16 residues. The germline gives CDR1 SGHTA, CDR2 FQGNSA. CDR3 residues: CASSLSPQGAGNTIYF. In DNA form, the CDR3 reads TGTGCCAGCAGCTTGTCCCCACAGGGGGCTGGAAACACCATATATTTT.

At least ten counts were recorded for this clonotype. V gene TRBV6-1 combines with J gene TRBJ1-2, with unresolved D. CDR1 and CDR2 (germline): MNHNS, SASEGT. The CDR3 runs 15 residues. Trimming left V 10 bases short and J 0 bases short, with 18 bases between. Written as DNA, the CDR3 is TGTGCCACCATATATCCGGACGGAGCTAACTATGGCTACACCTTC. It is translated as CATIYPDGANYGYTF.

The gene calls are TRBV6-2 or TRBV6-3 and TRBJ2-1; 10 bases line up with TRBD2. CDR3 length: 17 residues. Looked up from germline, CDR1 is MNHEY and CDR2 is SVGEGT. Trimming cost V 5 bases and J 4 bases; bases outside gene matches: 11. The DNA of the CDR3 is TGTGCCAGCAGTGAACTTATAGGACTAGCGGCTTACAATGAGCAGTTCTTC. It is translated as CASSELIGLAAYNEQFF.

This clonotype was recorded many times. This rearrangement joins TRBV7-3 to TRBJ1-1; tentative D call: TRBD1 (5 bases). Germline V gene lookup returns CDR1 SGHTA and CDR2 FQGTGA. CDR3 length: 15 amino acids. The V and J ends lost 1 base and 0 bases respectively, with 9 bases between them. The CDR3 loop is CASSLSLGVNTEAFF. The CDR3 DNA is TGTGCCAGCAGCTTAAGTCTAGGGGTGAACACTGAAGCTTTCTTT.

This clonotype came up a few times. The V gene is TRBV7-6, the J gene TRBJ2-2; D ambiguous. Trimming left V 4 bases short and J 2 bases short, with 14 bases between. The CDR3 is made up of 16 amino acids. Germline V gene sequence: CDR1 SGHVS, CDR2 FNYEAQ. CDR3 amino acids: CASSSRLPLNTGELFF. As DNA, the CDR3 is TGTGCCAGCAGCTCCCGGCTGCCTCTTAACACCGGGGAGCTGTTTTTT.